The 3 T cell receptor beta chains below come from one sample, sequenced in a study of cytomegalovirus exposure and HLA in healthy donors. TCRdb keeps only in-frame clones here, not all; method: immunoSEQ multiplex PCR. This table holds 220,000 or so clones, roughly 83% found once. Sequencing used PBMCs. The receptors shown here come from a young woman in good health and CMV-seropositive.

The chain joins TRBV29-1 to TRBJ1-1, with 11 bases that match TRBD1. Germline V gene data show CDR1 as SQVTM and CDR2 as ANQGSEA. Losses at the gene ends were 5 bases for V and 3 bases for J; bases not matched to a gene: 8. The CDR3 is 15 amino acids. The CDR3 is CSVTGQGGRYTEAFF. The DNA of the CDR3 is TGCAGCGTTACGGGACAGGGGGGCCGTTACACTGAAGCTTTCTTT.

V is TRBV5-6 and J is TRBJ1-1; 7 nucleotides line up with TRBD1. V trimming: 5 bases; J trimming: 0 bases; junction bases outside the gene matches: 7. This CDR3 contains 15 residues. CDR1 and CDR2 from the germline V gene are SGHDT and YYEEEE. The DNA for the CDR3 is TGTGCCAGCAGAAAGGGACAGCCGATGAACACTGAAGCTTTCTTT. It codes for CASRKGQPMNTEAFF.

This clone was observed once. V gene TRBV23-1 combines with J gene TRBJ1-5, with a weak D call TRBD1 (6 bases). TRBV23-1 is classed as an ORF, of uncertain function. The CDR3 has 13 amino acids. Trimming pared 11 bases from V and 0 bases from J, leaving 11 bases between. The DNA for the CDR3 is TGCGCCGGGTGGACAGATAGCAATCAGCCCCAGCATTTT. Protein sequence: CAGWTDSNQPQHF.